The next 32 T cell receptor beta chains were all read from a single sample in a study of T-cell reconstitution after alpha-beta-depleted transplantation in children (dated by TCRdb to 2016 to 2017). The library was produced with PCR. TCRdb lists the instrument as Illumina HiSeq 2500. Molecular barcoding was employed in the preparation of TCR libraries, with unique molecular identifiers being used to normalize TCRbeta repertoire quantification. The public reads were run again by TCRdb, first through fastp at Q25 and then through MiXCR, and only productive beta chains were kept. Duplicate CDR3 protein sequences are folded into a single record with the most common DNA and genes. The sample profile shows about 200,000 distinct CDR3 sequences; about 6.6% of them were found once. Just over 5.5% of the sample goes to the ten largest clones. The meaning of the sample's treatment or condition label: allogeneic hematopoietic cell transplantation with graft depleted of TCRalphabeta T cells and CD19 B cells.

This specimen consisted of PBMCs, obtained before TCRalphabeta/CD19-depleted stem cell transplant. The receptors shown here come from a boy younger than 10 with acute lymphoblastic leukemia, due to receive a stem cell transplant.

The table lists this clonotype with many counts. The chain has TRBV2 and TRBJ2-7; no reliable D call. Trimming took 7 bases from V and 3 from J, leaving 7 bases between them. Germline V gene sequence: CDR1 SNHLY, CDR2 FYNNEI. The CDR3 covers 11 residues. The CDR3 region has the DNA TGTGCCAGCATAGATAACTACGAGCAGTACTTC. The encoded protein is CASIDNYEQYF.

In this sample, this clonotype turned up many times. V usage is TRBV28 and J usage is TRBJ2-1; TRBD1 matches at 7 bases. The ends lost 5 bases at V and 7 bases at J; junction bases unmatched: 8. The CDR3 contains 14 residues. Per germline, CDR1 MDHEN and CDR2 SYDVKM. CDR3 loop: CASSTPGRGNEQFF. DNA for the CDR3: TGTGCCAGCAGTACCCCGGGCAGGGGGAATGAGCAGTTCTTC.

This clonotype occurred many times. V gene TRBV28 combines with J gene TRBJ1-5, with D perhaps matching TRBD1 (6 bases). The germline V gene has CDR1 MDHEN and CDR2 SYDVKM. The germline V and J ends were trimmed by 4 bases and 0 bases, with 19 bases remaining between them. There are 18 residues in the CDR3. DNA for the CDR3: TGTGCCAGCAGTTCCTTACAAACCGGGACATTTAGCAATCAGCCCCAGCATTTT. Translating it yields CASSSLQTGTFSNQPQHF.

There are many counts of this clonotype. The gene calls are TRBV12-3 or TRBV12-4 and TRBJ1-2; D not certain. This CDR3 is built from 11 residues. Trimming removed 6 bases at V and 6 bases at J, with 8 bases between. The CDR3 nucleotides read TGTGCCAGCAGCCATGGAGATGGCTACACCTTC. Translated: CASSHGDGYTF.

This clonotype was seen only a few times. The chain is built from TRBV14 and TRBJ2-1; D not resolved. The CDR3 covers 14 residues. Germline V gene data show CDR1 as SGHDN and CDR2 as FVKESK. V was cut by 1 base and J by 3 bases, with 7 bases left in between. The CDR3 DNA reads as TGTGCCAGCAGCCAAGCTCACAGCTACAATGAGCAGTTCTTC. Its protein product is CASSQAHSYNEQFF. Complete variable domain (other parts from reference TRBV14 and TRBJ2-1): EAGVTQFPSHSVIEKGQTVTLRCDPISGHDNLYWYRRVMGKEIKFLLHFVKESKQDESGMPNNRFLAERTGGTYSTLKVQPAELEDSGVYFCASSQAHSYNEQFFGPGTRLTVL.

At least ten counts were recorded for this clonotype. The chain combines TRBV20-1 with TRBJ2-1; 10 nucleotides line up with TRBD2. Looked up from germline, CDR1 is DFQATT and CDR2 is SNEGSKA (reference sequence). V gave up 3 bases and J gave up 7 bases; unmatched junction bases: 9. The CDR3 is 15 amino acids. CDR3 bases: TGCAGTGCTAGGGTGGGACTAGCGAGGGAAAATGAGCAGTTCTTC. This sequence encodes CSARVGLARENEQFF.

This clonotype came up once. The CDR3 region is CASSPRTVTNEKLFF. In nucleotides, the CDR3 is TGTGCCAGCAGCCCAAGGACGGTAACTAATGAAAAACTGTTTTTT. The chain is built from TRBV5-5 and TRBJ1-4; D remains unclear. The CDR3 length is 15 residues. Trimming shortened V by 4 bases and J by 1 base, and 11 bases separated the two germline ends. Germline V gene data show CDR1 as SGHKS and CDR2 as YYEKEE (reference sequence).

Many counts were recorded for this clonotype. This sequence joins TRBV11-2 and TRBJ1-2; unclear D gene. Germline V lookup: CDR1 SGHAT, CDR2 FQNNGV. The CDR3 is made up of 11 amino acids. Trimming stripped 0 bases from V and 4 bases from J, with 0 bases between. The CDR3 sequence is CASSLDYGYTF. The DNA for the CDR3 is TGTGCCAGCAGCTTAGACTATGGCTACACCTTC.

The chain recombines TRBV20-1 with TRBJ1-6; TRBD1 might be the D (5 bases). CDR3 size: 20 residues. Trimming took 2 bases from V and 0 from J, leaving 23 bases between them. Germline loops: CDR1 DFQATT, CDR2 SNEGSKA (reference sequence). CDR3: CSARISTGVLGSSYNSPLHF. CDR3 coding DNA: TGCAGTGCTAGAATTTCTACAGGCGTTCTGGGGAGCTCCTATAATTCACCCCTCCACTTT.

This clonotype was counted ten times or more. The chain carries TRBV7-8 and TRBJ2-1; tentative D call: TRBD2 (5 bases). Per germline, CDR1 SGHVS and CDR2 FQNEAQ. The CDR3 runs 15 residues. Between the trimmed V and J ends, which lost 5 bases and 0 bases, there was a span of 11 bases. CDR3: CASSPDYLSYNEQFF. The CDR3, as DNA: TGTGCCAGCAGCCCCGACTACCTCTCCTACAATGAGCAGTTCTTC.

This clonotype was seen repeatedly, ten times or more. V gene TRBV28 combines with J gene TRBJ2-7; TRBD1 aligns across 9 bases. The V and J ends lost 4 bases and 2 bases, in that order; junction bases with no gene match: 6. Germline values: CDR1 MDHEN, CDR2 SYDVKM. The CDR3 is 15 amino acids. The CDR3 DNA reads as TGTGCCAGCAGTTCCTCGGGGACAGGGACCTACGAGCAGTACTTC. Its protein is CASSSSGTGTYEQYF.

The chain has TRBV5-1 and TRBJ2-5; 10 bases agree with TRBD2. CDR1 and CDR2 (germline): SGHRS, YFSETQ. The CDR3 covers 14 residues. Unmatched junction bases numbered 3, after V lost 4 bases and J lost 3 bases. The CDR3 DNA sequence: TGCGCCAGCAGCCCGGGACTAGCGAAAGAGACCCAGTACTTC. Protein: CASSPGLAKETQYF.

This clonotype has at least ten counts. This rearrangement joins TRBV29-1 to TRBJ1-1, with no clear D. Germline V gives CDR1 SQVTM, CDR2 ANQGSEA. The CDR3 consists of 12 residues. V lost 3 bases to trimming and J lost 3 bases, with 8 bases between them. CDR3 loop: CSVEAAYTEAFF. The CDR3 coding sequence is TGCAGCGTTGAGGCAGCTTACACTGAAGCTTTCTTT.

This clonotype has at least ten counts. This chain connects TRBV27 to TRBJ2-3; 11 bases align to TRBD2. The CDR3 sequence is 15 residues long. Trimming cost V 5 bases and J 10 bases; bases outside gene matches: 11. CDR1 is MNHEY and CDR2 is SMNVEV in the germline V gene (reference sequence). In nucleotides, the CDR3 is TGTGCCAGCAGTCCACTAGCGGGAGCCGCCTCGGCGCAGTATTTT. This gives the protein CASSPLAGAASAQYF.

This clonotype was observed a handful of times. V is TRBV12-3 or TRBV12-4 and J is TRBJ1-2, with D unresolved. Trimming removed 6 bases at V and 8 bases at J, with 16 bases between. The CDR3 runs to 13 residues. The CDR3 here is CASRKAGLGGYTF. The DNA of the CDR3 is TGTGCCAGCAGGAAGGCGGGCCTCGGCGGCTACACCTTC.

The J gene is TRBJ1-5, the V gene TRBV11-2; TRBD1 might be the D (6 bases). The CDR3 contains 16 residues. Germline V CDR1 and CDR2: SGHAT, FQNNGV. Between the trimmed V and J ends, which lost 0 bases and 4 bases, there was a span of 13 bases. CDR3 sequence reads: CASSLEGAGNNQPQHF. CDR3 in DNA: TGTGCCAGCAGCTTAGAGGGGGCAGGGAATAATCAGCCCCAGCATTTT.

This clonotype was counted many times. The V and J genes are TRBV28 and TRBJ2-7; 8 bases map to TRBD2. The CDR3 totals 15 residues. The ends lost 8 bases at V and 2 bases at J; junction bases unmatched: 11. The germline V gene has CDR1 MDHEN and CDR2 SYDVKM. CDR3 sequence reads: CASLPVSGSAYEQYF. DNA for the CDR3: TGTGCCAGCCTACCCGTCAGCGGGAGCGCCTACGAGCAGTACTTC.

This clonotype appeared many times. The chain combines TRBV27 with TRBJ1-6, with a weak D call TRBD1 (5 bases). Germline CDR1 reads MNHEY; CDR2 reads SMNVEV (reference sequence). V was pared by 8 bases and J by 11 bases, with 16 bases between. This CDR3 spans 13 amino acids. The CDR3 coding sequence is TGTGCCAGCGGCTCGGGGGTTGCGCCACCCCTCCACTTT. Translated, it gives CASGSGVAPPLHF.

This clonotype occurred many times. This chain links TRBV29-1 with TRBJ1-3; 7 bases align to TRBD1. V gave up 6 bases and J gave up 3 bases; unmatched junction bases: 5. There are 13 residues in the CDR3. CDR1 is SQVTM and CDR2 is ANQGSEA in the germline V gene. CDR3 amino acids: CSVTGADGNTIYF. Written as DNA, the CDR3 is TGCAGCGTCACAGGGGCAGATGGAAACACCATATATTTT. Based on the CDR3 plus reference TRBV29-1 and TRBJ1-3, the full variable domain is SAVISQKPSRDICQRGTSLTIQCQVDSQVTMMFWYRQQPGQSLTLIATANQGSEATYESGFVIDKFPISRPNLTFSTLTVSNMSPEDSSIYLCSVTGADGNTIYFGEGSWLTVV.

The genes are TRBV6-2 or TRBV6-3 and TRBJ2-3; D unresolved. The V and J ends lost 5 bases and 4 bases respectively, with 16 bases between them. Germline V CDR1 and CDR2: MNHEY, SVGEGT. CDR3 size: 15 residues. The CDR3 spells CASSASNAQADTQYF. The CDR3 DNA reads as TGTGCCAGCAGTGCGTCCAATGCGCAGGCAGATACGCAGTATTTT.

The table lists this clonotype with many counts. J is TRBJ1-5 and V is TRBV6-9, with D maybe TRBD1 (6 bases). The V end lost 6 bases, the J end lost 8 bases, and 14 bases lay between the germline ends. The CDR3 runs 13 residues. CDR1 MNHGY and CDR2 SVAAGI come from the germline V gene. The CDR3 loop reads CASRNRVIEPQHF. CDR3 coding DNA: TGTGCCAGCAGAAACAGGGTTATCGAGCCCCAGCATTTT.

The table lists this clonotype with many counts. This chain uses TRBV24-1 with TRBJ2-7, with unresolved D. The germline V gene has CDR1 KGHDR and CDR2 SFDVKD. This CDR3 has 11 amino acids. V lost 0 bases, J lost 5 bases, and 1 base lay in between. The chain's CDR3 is CATSDLNEQYF. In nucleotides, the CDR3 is TGTGCCACCAGTGATTTGAACGAGCAGTACTTC.

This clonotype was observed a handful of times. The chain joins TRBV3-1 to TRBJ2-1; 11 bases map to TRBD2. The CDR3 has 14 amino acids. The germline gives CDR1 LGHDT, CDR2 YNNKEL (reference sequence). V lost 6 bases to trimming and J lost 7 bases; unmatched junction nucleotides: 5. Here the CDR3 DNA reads TGTGCCAGCAGGATAGCGGGGGGGCAGAATGAGCAGTTCTTC. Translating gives CASRIAGGQNEQFF.

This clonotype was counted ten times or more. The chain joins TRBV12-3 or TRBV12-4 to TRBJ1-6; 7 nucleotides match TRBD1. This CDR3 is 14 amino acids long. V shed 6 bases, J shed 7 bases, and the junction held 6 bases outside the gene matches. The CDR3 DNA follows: TGTGCCAGCAGGACCGGGACAGCCAATTCACCCCTCCACTTT. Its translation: CASRTGTANSPLHF.

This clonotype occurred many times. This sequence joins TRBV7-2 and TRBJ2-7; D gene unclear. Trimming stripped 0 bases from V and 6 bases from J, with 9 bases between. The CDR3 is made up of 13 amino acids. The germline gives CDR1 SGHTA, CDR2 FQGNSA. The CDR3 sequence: CASSLARPLEQYF. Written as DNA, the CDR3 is TGTGCCAGCAGCTTAGCCCGACCTCTCGAGCAGTACTTC. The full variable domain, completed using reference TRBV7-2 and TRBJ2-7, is GAGVSQSPSNKVTEKGKDVELRCDPISGHTALYWYRQSLGQGLEFLIYFQGNSAPDKSGLPSDRFSAERTGGSVSTLTIQRTQQEDSAVYLCASSLARPLEQYFGPGTRLTVT.

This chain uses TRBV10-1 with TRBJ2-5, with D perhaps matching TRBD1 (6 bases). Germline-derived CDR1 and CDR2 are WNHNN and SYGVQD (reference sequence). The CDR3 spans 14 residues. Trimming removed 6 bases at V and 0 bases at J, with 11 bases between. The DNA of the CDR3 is TGCGCCAGCAGCACGGACAGCAACCAAGAGACCCAGTACTTC. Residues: CASSTDSNQETQYF.

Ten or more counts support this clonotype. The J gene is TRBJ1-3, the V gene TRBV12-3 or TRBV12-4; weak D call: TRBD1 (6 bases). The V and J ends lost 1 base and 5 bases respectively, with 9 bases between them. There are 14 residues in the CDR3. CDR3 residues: CASSLGTARNTIYF. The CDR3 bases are TGTGCCAGCAGTTTAGGGACAGCGAGAAACACCATATATTTT.

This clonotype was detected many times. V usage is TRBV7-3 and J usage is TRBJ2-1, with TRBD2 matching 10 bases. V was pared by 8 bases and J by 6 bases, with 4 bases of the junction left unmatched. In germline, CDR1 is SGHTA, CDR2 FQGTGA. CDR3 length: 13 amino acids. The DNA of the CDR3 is TGTGCCAGCGCCCTAGCGGGGGTCAATGAGCAGTTCTTC. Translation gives CASALAGVNEQFF.

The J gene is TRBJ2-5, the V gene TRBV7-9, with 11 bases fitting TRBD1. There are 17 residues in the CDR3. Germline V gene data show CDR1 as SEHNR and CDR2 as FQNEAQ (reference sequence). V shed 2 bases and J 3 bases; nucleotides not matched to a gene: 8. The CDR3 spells CASSLSSGQGAEETQYF. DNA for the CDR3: TGTGCCAGCAGCTTATCCTCCGGACAGGGGGCCGAAGAGACCCAGTACTTC.

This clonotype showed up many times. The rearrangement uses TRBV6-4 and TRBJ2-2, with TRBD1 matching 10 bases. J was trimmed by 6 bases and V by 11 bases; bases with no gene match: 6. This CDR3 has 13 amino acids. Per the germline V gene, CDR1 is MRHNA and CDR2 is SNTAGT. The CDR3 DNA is TGTGCCGCGGGACAGGGGCCGTCCGGGGAGCTGTTTTTT. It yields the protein CAAGQGPSGELFF.

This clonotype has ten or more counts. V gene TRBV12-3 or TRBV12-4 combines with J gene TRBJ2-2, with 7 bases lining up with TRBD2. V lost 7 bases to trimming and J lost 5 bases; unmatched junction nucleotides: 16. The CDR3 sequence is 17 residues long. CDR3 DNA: TGTGCCAGCACCAATACACCCCGGGGGGTACGGACCGGGGAGCTGTTTTTT. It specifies CASTNTPRGVRTGELFF.

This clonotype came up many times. The CDR3 DNA is TGTGCCAGCAGTCTGGGGGCGAGGGTTGACACTGAAGCTTTCTTT. Amino acids: CASSLGARVDTEAFF. V is TRBV27 and J is TRBJ1-1; TRBD1 might be the D (6 bases). Germline V gene data show CDR1 as MNHEY and CDR2 as SMNVEV (reference sequence). This CDR3 is 15 amino acids long. Trimming took 5 bases from V and 3 from J, leaving 16 bases between them.